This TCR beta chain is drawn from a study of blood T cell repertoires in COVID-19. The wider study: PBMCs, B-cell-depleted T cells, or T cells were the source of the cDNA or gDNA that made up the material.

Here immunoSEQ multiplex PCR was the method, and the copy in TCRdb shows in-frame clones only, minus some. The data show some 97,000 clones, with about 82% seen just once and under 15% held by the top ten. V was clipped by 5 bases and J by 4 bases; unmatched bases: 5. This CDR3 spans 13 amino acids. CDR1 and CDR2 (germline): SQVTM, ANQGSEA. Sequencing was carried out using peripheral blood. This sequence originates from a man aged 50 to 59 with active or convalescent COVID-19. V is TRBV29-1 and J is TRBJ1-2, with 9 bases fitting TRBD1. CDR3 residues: CSVQRGQGYGYTF. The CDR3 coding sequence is TGCAGCGTTCAAAGGGGACAGGGCTATGGCTACACCTTC.